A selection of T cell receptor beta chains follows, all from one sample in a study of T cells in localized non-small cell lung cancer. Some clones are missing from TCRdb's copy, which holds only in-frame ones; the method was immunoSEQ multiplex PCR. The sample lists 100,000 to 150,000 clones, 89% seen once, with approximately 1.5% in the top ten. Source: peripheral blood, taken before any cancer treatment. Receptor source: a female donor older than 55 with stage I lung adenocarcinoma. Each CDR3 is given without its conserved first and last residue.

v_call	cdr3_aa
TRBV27	ASSPPNVFIDGYT
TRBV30	ASLGQGARSPLH
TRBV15	ATSTWELENTIY
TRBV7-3	ASSSAGAYNEQF
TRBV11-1	ASSGDRGDEQF
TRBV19	ASNNRDRVDGYT
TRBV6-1	ASSESSGHNEQF
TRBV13	ASSLLPGPQH
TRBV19	ASSNRDEQF
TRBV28	ASSLSGLADPSETQY
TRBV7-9	ASSRQETQY
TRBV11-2	ASKRPGQGYEQY
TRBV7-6	ASSLGSGEYSYEQF
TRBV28	ASTQLAGVGNIQY
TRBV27	ASSSWTGYEQY
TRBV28	ASSPPGQGFGQY
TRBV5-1	ASSLPSETQY
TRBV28	ASSKGRTGELF
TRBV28	ASTTERGAGELF
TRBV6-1	ASSDRSGSYEQY